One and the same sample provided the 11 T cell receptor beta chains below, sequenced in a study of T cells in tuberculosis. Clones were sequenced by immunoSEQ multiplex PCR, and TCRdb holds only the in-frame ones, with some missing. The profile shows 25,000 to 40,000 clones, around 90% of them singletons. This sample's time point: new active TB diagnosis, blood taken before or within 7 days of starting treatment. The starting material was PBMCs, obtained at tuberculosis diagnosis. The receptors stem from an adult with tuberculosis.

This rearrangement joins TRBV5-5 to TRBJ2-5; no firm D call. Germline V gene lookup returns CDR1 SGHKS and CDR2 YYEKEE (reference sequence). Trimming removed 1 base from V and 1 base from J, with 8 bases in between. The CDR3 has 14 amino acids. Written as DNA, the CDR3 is TGTGCCAGCAGCTTGCATAGCCGCCAAGAGACCCAGTACTTC. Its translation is CASSLHSRQETQYF.

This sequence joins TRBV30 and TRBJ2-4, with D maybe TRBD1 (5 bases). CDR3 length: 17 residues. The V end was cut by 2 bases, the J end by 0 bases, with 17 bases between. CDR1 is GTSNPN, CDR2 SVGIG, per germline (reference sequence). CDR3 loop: CAWSSPLRTLAKNIQYF. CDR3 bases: TGTGCCTGGAGTTCCCCACTCCGGACACTAGCCAAAAACATTCAGTACTTC.

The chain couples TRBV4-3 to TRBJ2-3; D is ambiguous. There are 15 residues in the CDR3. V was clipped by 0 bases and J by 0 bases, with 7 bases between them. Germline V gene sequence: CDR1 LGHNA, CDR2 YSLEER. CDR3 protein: CASSQEGASTDTQYF. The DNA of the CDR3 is TGCGCCAGCAGCCAAGAGGGCGCTAGCACAGATACGCAGTATTTT.

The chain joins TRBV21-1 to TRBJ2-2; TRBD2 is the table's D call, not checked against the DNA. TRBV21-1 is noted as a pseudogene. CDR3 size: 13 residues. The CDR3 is CASSKATTGELFF. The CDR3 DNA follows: TGTGCCAGCAGCAAAGCAACTACCGGGGAGCTGTTTTTT.

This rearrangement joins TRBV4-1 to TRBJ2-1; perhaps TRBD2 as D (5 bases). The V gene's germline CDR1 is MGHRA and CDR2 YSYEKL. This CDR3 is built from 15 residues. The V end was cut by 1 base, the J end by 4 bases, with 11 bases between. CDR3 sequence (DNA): TGCGCCAGCAGCCAAGTCCCGGACTCGTACAATGAGCAGTTCTTC. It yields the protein CASSQVPDSYNEQFF.

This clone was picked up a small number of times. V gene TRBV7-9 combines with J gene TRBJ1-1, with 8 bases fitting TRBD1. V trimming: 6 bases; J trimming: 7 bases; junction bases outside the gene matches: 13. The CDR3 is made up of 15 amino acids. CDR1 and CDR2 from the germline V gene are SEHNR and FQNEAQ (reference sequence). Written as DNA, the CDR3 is TGTGCCAGCAGTTCTATTTCGGACAGGGCGAGTGAAGCTTTCTTT. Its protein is CASSSISDRASEAFF.

The CDR3: CASSVEGLVPDTQYF. The CDR3 DNA sequence: TGTGCCAGCAGCGTAGAGGGACTGGTGCCGGATACGCAGTATTTT. V is TRBV9 and J is TRBJ2-3; possible D gene TRBD2, 6 bases. V lost 0 bases and J 6 bases, leaving 14 bases between the germline ends. Germline CDR1 is SGDLS and CDR2 is YYNGEE. The CDR3 is 15 residues long.

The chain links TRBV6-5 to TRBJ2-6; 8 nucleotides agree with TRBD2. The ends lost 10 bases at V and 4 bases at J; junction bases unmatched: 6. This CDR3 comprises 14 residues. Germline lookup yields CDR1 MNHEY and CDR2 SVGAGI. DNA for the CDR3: TGTGCCACGGGGGGGTTCGACGGGGCCAACGTCCTGACTTTC. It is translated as CATGGFDGANVLTF.

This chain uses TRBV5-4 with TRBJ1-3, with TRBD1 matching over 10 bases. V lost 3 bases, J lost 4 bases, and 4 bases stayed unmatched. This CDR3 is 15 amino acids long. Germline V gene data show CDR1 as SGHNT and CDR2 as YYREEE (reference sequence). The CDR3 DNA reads TGTGCCAGCAGCTGGGGGACAGGGGTCGGAAACACCATATATTTT. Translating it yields CASSWGTGVGNTIYF. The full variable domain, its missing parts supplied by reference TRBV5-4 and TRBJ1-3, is ETGVTQSPTHLIKTRGQQVTLRCSSQSGHNTVSWYQQALGQGPQFIFQYYREEENGRGNFPPRFSGLQFPNYSSELNVNALELDDSALYLCASSWGTGVGNTIYFGEGSWLTVV.

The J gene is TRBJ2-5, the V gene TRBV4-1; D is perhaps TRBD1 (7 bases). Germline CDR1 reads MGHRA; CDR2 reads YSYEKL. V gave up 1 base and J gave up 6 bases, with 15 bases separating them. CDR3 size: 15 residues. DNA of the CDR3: TGCGCCAGCAGCCAAGTTAGTCAGGGGGGAAAGACCCAGTACTTC. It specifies CASSQVSQGGKTQYF.

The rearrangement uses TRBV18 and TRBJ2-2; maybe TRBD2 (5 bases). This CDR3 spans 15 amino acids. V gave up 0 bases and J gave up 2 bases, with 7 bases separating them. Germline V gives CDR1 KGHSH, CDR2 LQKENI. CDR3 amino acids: CASSPPEVNTGELFF. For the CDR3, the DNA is TGTGCCAGCTCACCACCGGAGGTAAACACCGGGGAGCTGTTTTTT.